Below, 2 T cell receptor beta chains from the same sample are listed, as sequenced in a study of control samples from healthy donors and cancer patients. TCRdb's table, derived via immunoSEQ multiplex PCR, lists solely in-frame clones and lacks some. The table has approximately 150,000 clones, 80% to 95% seen once. The specimen was blood. The receptors stem from a woman aged 25 to 39 in good health.

This clone was counted once. V is TRBV3-1 (or the pseudogene TRBV3-2) and J is TRBJ2-1; 9 bases map to TRBD2. V shed 2 bases, J shed 4 bases, and the junction held 6 bases outside the gene matches. The germline gives CDR1 LGHDT, CDR2 YNNKEL (reference sequence). This CDR3 contains 16 residues. The CDR3 is CASSQQTSGLYNEQFF. DNA for the CDR3: TGTGCCAGCAGCCAACAGACTAGCGGTCTATACAATGAGCAGTTCTTC.

The chain recombines TRBV4-3 with TRBJ2-7; D ambiguous. The CDR3 is made up of 13 amino acids. Trimming stripped 0 bases from V and 4 bases from J, with 7 bases between. Germline CDR1 is LGHNA and CDR2 is YSLEER. The CDR3 here is CASSQDIRYEQYF. The CDR3 DNA reads TGCGCCAGCAGCCAAGATATCAGGTACGAGCAGTACTTC.